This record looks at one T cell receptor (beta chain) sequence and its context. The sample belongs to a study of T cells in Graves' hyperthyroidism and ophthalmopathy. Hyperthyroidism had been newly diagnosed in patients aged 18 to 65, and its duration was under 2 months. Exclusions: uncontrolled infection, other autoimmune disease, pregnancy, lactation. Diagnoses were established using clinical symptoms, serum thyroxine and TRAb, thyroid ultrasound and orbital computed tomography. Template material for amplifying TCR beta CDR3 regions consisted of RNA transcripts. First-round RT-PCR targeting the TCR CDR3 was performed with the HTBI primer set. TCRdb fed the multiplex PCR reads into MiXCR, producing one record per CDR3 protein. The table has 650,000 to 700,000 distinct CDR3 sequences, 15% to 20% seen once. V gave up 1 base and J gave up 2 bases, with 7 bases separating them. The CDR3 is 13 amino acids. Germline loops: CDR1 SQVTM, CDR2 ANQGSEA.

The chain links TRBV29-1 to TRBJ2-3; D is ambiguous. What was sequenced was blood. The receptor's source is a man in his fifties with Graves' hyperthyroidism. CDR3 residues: CSVEGRNTDTQYF. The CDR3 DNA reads TGCAGCGTTGAAGGAAGGAACACAGATACGCAGTATTTT.